This T cell receptor (beta chain) was retrieved from a study of shared clonotypes between healthy human individuals. At the level of the study: Each donor's CD4 naive and CD4 memory cells filled three plates apiece, CD8 naive two, and CD8 memory one. General study points: The study drew on few donors, limiting represented genetic and exposure-history diversity.

A single count supports this clone. Antigen specificity is unknown. Adult donors, all healthy and HIV-negative, had no recent acute infections or vaccinations. Running of the assay took place at deep level. The table came from immunoSEQ multiplex PCR; TCRdb's copy has only in-frame clones and leaves some out. Found here are around 700,000 clones, around four fifths of them singletons; the top ten hold around 2%. The CDR3 runs 14 residues. V shed 0 bases and J shed 6 bases, with 11 bases lying between them. CDR1 and CDR2 (germline): MNHNS, SASEGT. V and J are TRBV6-1 and TRBJ1-2, with D possibly TRBD1 on 5 matching bases. The sequenced sample consisted of memory CD4+ T cells sorted from blood. Noted subset: CD45RA-negative fraction. The clonotype originates from a woman under 40 in good health. The CDR3 coding sequence is TGTGCCAGCAGTGAAGCGGGGGGACTGGATGGCTACACCTTC. It encodes CASSEAGGLDGYTF.